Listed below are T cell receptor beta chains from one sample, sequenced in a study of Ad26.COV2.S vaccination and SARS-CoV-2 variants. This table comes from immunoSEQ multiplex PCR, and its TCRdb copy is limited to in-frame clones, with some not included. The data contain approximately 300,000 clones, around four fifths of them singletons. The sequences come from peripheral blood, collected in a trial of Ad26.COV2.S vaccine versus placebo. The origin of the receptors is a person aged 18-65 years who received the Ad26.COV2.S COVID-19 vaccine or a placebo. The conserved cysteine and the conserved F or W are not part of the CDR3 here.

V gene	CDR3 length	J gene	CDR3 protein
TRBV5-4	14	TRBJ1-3	ASSLGGGVSGNTIY
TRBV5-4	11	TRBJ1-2	ASSQTTKAGYT
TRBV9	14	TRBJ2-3	ASSVGGQGHADTQY
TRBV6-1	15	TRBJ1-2	ASSESDRRQSNYGYT
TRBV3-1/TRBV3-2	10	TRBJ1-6	ASRGLNSPLH
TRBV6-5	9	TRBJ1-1	ASSQGYRAF
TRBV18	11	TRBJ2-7	ASSPPGSYEQY
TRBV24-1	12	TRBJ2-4	ATSSREFKNIQY
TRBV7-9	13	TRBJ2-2	ASSLAGNPTGELF
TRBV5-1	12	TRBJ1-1	ASSLGGQGAEAF
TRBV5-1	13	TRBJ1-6	ASSSRDGYNSPLH
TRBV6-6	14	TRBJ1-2	ASSPHGTVGPAGYT
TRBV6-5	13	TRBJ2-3	ASSYSLGAGDTQY
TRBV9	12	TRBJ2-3	ASSVATGADTQY
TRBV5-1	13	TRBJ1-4	ASSFTDRVNEKLF
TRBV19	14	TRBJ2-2	ASSITSSLNTGELF
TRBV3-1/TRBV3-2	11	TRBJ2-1	ASSRGSYNEQF
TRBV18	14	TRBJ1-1	ASSPGTGYFNTEAF
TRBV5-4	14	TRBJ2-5	ASSPGAGANKETQY
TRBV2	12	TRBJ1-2	ASTAGTGIYGYT
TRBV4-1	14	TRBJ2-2	ASSQGPGGATGELF
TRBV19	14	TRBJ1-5	ASSNLTGVRGQPQH
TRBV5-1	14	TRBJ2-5	ASRSLFGTGSETQY
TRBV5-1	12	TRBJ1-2	ASSPQGQDYGYT
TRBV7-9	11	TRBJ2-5	ASSGTRMETQY
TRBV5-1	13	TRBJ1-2	ASSLSTGLNYGYT
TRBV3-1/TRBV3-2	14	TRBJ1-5	ASSQDGTGGPQPQH
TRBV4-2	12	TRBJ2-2	ASSRDMNTGELF
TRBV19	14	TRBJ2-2	ASSPRTGQRTGELF
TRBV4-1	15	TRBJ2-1	ASSQEGDRYNYNEQF
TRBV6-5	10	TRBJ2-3	ASSFGWGEQY
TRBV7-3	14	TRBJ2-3	ASRRRRILSTDTQY
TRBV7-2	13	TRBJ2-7	ASSPYRTGSDEQY
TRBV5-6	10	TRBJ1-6	ASSIARSPLH
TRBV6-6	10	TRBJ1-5	ASSYSTQSQH
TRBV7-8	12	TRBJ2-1	ASSPGTGGLEQF
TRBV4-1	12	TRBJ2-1	ASSQGPQYNEQF
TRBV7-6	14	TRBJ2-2	ASSFVAGGPGGELF
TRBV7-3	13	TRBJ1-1	ASSFTGGENTEAF
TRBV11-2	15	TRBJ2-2	ASSLDRDRGNTGELF
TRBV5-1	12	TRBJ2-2	ASSLAGSTGELF
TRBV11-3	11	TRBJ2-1	ASSLRPGLEQF
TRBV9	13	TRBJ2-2	ASSVDGREVGELF
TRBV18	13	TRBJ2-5	ASSPGSGPTQTQY
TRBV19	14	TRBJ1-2	ASSSPGTGGHYGYT
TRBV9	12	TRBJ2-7	ASSVASEAYEQY
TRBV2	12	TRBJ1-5	ASSVGRAGQPQH
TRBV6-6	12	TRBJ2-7	ASTSSDRGYEQY